This entry describes one TCR beta chain. Authors' data handling: The authors estimated nucleated cell counts from reference gene primer amplification. Libraries were prepared by immunoSEQ multiplex PCR; TCRdb keeps only in-frame clonotypes and omits some of them. D and trimming were read from the DNA, whereas the V and J calls and clone size are those reported in that table. The sample lists under 300,000 clones; approximately 87% were seen once. The CDR3 extends over 13 amino acids. The germline V and J ends were trimmed by 4 bases and 0 bases, with 6 bases remaining between them. Germline V CDR1 and CDR2: SGDLS, YYNGEE. The data stem from a study of blood T cell repertoires in COVID-19. In the study overall: COVID-19 samples, acute and convalescent, were from the United States, Italy and Spain.

This receptor was taken from a man in his 60s with acute or convalescent COVID-19. The chain has TRBV9 and TRBJ2-3, with D uncertain. The sequenced material came from peripheral blood. The CDR3 sequence is CASSRRSTDTQYF. The CDR3 DNA reads as TGTGCCAGCAGCCGTCGGAGCACAGATACGCAGTATTTT.